These T cell receptor beta chains were read from a single sample in a study of shared clonotypes between healthy human individuals. Produced via immunoSEQ multiplex PCR; TCRdb's table is partial and in-frame only. The sample has 2,500,000 or so clones; about 92% are singletons. The sample was naive CD4+ T cells sorted from blood. Receptor source: a man younger than 35 in good health. Each CDR3 is given with its conserved first and last residue.

j_call v_call cdr3_aa
TRBJ2-5 TRBV2 CASHAGTSWRGETQYF
TRBJ1-6 TRBV5-1 CASSRDSSSPLHF
TRBJ2-3 TRBV5-6 CASSLPIGTGKTDTQYF
TRBJ2-1 TRBV11-2 CASSQYLAGGGHSEQFF
TRBJ2-1 TRBV9 CASSVGLGVYNEQFF
TRBJ1-5 TRBV5-6 CASSLRTGGKQPQHF
TRBJ1-2 TRBV7-8 CASSLDELRTGYTF
TRBJ1-1 TRBV5-1 CASSVRMNTEAFF
TRBJ2-7 TRBV30 CAWSRESYEQYF
TRBJ2-1 TRBV27 CASRRAGAYNEQFF
TRBJ2-1 TRBV6-6 CASSSLARGVGEQFF
TRBJ1-2 TRBV5-4 CASSWTDRDSGYTF
TRBJ1-5 TRBV15 CATSNDANSNQPQHF
TRBJ2-5 TRBV2 CASSDVGPGRETQYF
TRBJ1-1 TRBV5-4 CASSLATGGTEAFF
TRBJ2-7 TRBV28 CASRGKAYEQYF
TRBJ2-3 TRBV7-2 CASSPGLAGAADTQYF
TRBJ2-1 TRBV19 CATQREGLENEQFF